A selection of T cell receptor beta chains follows, all from one sample in a study of shared clonotypes between healthy human individuals. The assay was immunoSEQ multiplex PCR, and TCRdb's table has in-frame clones only and misses some. The table lists more than 1 million clones, around three quarters of them singletons. Material: memory CD4+ T cells from PBMCs. The source is a man between 18 and 35 years old in good health. Some clones in this sample may be carry-over from other donors' samples. Both conserved end residues are trimmed from each CDR3. The order of the fields is CDR3 length, V gene, CDR3 protein.

>12|TRBV10-3
AIMGTSSGNTIY
>11|TRBV11-1
ASSTRSENTIY
>11|TRBV11-1
ASSLERRAGQY
>12|TRBV9
ASSPQVNTDTQY
>12|TRBV14
ARIAGPQRYEQY
>12|TRBV5-4
ASSFLYRGDEQF
>12|TRBV6-6
ASRRTSGPYEQY
>12|TRBV7-3
ASSSDRFTDTQY
>11|TRBV12-5
ASGFGEGREQY
>13|TRBV11-2
ASSASGGGTREQY
>10|TRBV5-5
ASSPDKYEQY
>12|TRBV5-1
ASSLVGTTYEQY
>12|TRBV28
ASSLSDLSSIQF
>12|TRBV7-2
ASSLIGRTDTQY
>11|TRBV7-2
ASSFEGGDEQY
>12|TRBV6-5
ASSPRQGSQPQH
>12|TRBV11-2
ASRQIDRNYGYT
>12|TRBV30
AWSHRDGDTEAF
>10|TRBV15
ATSREYEKLF
>11|TRBV2
ASSDQSPGELF
>15|TRBV9
ASSVGGLAGSGETQY
>12|TRBV2
ASSRQAPDGGYT
>12|TRBV7-3
ASSLAGVADTQY
>12|TRBV5-1
ASSLAGVKNIQY
>11|TRBV7-9
ASSFFRQGGQF
>13|TRBV7-2
ASSQTGDSSYEQY
>14|TRBV19
ASSIPGQGAGETQY
>11|TRBV10-3
AISPTGIYGYT
>10|TRBV7-3
ASSNPGGTQY
>12|TRBV6-5
ASRRAGPSYEQY